Listed below are T cell receptor beta chains from one sample, sequenced in a study of siplizumab effects on memory and regulatory T cells. The protocol was immunoSEQ multiplex PCR, while the TCRdb copy is restricted to in-frame clones and leaves out a portion. This table has about 100,000 clones, around 90% appearing once. Sequenced: CD4+ T cells sorted from blood. These receptors were obtained from a human donor in good health. The CDR3 runs from the conserved cysteine through the conserved F or W. Fields, in order: CDR3 protein, CDR3 DNA, D gene, clone size, J gene, V gene. The D gene is left open where the match is weak. A clone size is listed for some rows: how often the clone was seen (once, few, many), or a class if it is expanded.

cdr3_aa: CAIREGVTEAFF; cdr3_nt: TGTGCCATACGGGAGGGGGTAACTGAAGCTTTCTTT; d_call: NA; clone_size: NA; j_call: TRBJ1-1; v_call: TRBV28
cdr3_aa: CASSTRETQYF; cdr3_nt: TGTGCCAGCAGTACCAGGGAGACCCAGTACTTC; d_call: NA; clone_size: NA; j_call: TRBJ2-5; v_call: TRBV7-9
cdr3_aa: CASSLASAGSFYEQYF; cdr3_nt: TGTGCCAGCAGCTTGGCTTCGGCGGGATCCTTCTACGAGCAGTACTTC; d_call: NA; clone_size: NA; j_call: TRBJ2-7; v_call: TRBV5-4
cdr3_aa: CASSGWGSLAGDEQYF; cdr3_nt: TGTGCCAGCAGCGGATGGGGGAGCCTAGCGGGAGACGAGCAGTACTTC; d_call: TRBD2; clone_size: NA; j_call: TRBJ2-7; v_call: TRBV7-9
cdr3_aa: CASSDRAGYNEQFF; cdr3_nt: TGTGCCAGTAGTGACAGGGCTGGTTACAATGAGCAGTTCTTC; d_call: TRBD1; clone_size: once; j_call: TRBJ2-1; v_call: TRBV19
cdr3_aa: CASSPIGGTGDSYEQYF; cdr3_nt: TGTGCCAGCAGCCCCATTGGGGGGACAGGCGACTCCTACGAGCAGTACTTC; d_call: TRBD1; clone_size: NA; j_call: TRBJ2-7; v_call: TRBV7-6
cdr3_aa: CASSPGFEKLFF; cdr3_nt: TGTGCCAGCAGCCCAGGTTTTGAAAAACTGTTTTTT; d_call: NA; clone_size: NA; j_call: TRBJ1-4; v_call: TRBV27
cdr3_aa: CASSLIGTSTDTQYF; cdr3_nt: TGTGCCAGCAGTTTAATCGGGACTAGCACAGATACGCAGTATTTT; d_call: NA; clone_size: NA; j_call: TRBJ2-3; v_call: TRBV28
cdr3_aa: CASKEEVNSGNTIYF; cdr3_nt: TGTGCCAGTAAGGAGGAGGTGAACTCTGGAAACACCATATATTTT; d_call: NA; clone_size: NA; j_call: TRBJ1-3; v_call: TRBV19
cdr3_aa: CASSQNSHQAVYEQYF; cdr3_nt: TGTGCCAGCAGCCAGAACAGCCACCAGGCAGTTTACGAGCAGTACTTC; d_call: NA; clone_size: NA; j_call: TRBJ2-7; v_call: TRBV28
cdr3_aa: CASSLSVGAGARNEQYF; cdr3_nt: TGTGCCAGCAGCTTATCCGTGGGGGCTGGGGCTAGGAACGAGCAGTACTTC; d_call: NA; clone_size: NA; j_call: TRBJ2-7; v_call: TRBV7-9
cdr3_aa: CASSLPTLSGSHVEQYF; cdr3_nt: TGCGCCAGCAGCTTGCCCACCCTTAGCGGGAGTCATGTCGAGCAGTACTTC; d_call: TRBD2; clone_size: NA; j_call: TRBJ2-7; v_call: TRBV5-1
cdr3_aa: CASSMQGGRAKNIQYF; cdr3_nt: TGTGCCAGTAGTATGCAGGGAGGGCGAGCCAAAAACATTCAGTACTTC; d_call: TRBD2; clone_size: NA; j_call: TRBJ2-4; v_call: TRBV19
cdr3_aa: CATRGGGDNEQFF; cdr3_nt: TGTGCCACCCGGGGCGGGGGTGACAATGAGCAGTTCTTC; d_call: TRBD2; clone_size: NA; j_call: TRBJ2-1; v_call: TRBV28
cdr3_aa: CASSLWAGGPYEQYF; cdr3_nt: TGTGCCAGCAGTTTATGGGCGGGAGGACCCTACGAGCAGTACTTC; d_call: TRBD2; clone_size: NA; j_call: TRBJ2-7; v_call: TRBV28